Listed here are 26 T cell receptor beta chains from one sample, sequenced in a study of technical replicates of blood from a handful of donors (dated by TCRdb to 2015 to 2018). Libraries were built with the immunoSEQ multiplex PCR assay. Entries here come from immuneACCESS through TCRdb and include only in-frame sequences with V and J called. Some clones fail to appear in such tables; in the studies checked, an unresolved V gene covers under half of the shortfall, and the cause of the remainder is unknown. The sample table contains 74,000 or so clones; only one count was recorded for approximately 90% of them. The ten top clones hold roughly 0.25% of the sample. The material sequenced was T cells isolated from PBMCs. Receptor source: a human donor in good health.

V usage is TRBV29-1 and J usage is TRBJ2-5; 9 bases map to TRBD2. The CDR3 is made up of 14 amino acids. V gave up 7 bases and J gave up 2 bases; unmatched junction bases: 8. Germline V gives CDR1 SQVTM, CDR2 ANQGSEA. CDR3: CSAILGLAQETQYF. The DNA of the CDR3 is TGCAGCGCCATTCTTGGACTAGCGCAAGAGACCCAGTACTTC.

CDR3 sequence: CTSSQGTGENEQYF. The CDR3, as DNA: TGCACCAGCAGCCAAGGGACAGGGGAGAACGAGCAGTACTTC. J is TRBJ2-7 and V is TRBV1; TRBD1 reflects the table's D call only, with no check against the DNA. TRBV1 has pseudogene status. CDR3 size: 14 residues.

The sample holds one count of this clone. The chain employs TRBV2 and TRBJ1-2; TRBD1 is a possible D gene (5 bases). V was cut by 6 bases and J by 5 bases, with 22 bases left in between. CDR1 and CDR2 from the germline V gene are SNHLY and FYNNEI. This CDR3 is built from 16 residues. In DNA, the CDR3 is TGTGCCAGCAGCAGGGAGTGGGGGGGGTTATCTTATGGCTACACCTTC. This translates into CASSREWGGLSYGYTF. Variable domain in full (rest from reference TRBV2 and TRBJ1-2): EPEVTQTPSHQVTQMGQEVILRCVPISNHLYFYWYRQILGQKVEFLVSFYNNEISEKSEIFDDQFSVERPDGSNFTLKIRSTKLEDSAMYFCASSREWGGLSYGYTFGSGTRLTVV.

The chain links TRBV7-6 to TRBJ2-1; the match to TRBD2 covers 11 bases. The CDR3 runs to 16 residues. After removal of 2 bases from V and 10 bases from J, the junction contained 10 bases not matched to a gene. Looked up from germline, CDR1 is SGHVS and CDR2 is FNYEAQ. The CDR3 DNA follows: TGTGCCAGCAGCTTACGCACTAGCGGGAGTCTTTGGGAGCAGTTCTTC. Its translation is CASSLRTSGSLWEQFF.

The chain couples TRBV11-2 to TRBJ2-4; no firm D call. The germline V gene encodes CDR1 SGHAT and CDR2 FQNNGV. The CDR3 extends over 18 amino acids. Trimming left V 1 base short and J 7 bases short, with 23 bases between. The CDR3 reads CASSLGPSSQRSLNIQYF. In nucleotides, the CDR3 is TGTGCCAGCAGCTTAGGCCCCAGCTCCCAGAGGTCCTTGAACATTCAGTACTTC.

This rearrangement joins TRBV5-1 to TRBJ1-3; 8 positions match TRBD1. The CDR3 spans 17 residues. Germline V gives CDR1 SGHRS, CDR2 YFSETQ. V dropped 3 bases and J dropped 0; count of bases not matched to a gene: 8. CDR3 sequence (DNA): TGCGCCAGCAGCTCTGGACAGGGATTTAACTCTGGAAACACCATATATTTT. Protein sequence: CASSSGQGFNSGNTIYF.

The genes are TRBV6-6 and TRBJ2-7; perhaps TRBD2 as D (6 bases). V shed 3 bases and J shed 0 bases, with 15 bases lying between them. The germline V gene encodes CDR1 MNHNY and CDR2 SVGAGI (reference sequence). The CDR3 has 16 amino acids. The DNA for the CDR3 is TGTGCCAGCAGTTATGGAGGGGCAGAAAACTCCTACGAGCAGTACTTC. Translated: CASSYGGAENSYEQYF.

The chain carries TRBV4-1 and TRBJ1-5; the D gene is possibly TRBD1 (5 bases). CDR1 MGHRA and CDR2 YSYEKL come from the germline V gene. This CDR3 is 15 amino acids long. V was clipped by 3 bases and J by 5 bases, with 14 bases between them. CDR3 nucleotides: TGCGCCAGCAGCCATCAGGGCCTGTCACATCAGCCCCAGCATTTT. It is translated as CASSHQGLSHQPQHF.

The J gene is TRBJ2-1, the V gene TRBV5-1, with D possibly TRBD2 on 7 matching bases. Trimming took off 4 bases at V and 7 bases at J, with 21 bases between the two ends. The CDR3 contains 16 residues. Germline CDR1 is SGHRS and CDR2 is YFSETQ. The CDR3 spells CASSREGGPTLNEQFF. The CDR3, as DNA: TGCGCCAGCAGCAGGGAGGGGGGGCCCACTTTGAATGAGCAGTTCTTC.

J is TRBJ1-4 and V is TRBV21-1. TRBV21-1 is tagged as a pseudogene. The CDR3 has 16 residues. DNA for the CDR3: TGTGCCAGCAGCAAAGCGCTCGGGGGGGCCGTGGAAAAACTGTTTTTT. Its translation is CASSKALGGAVEKLFF.

The J gene is TRBJ2-1, the V gene TRBV7-9, with D perhaps TRBD2 (5 bases). The V end lost 6 bases, the J end lost 0 bases, and 12 bases lay between the germline ends. The CDR3 has 15 residues. From germline, CDR1 is SEHNR and CDR2 FQNEAQ (reference sequence). The CDR3 here is CASRPPGSSYNEQFF. The DNA of the CDR3 is TGTGCCAGCAGACCCCCGGGGAGCTCCTACAATGAGCAGTTCTTC.

J is TRBJ2-7 and V is TRBV4-1, with 7 bases matching TRBD1. CDR1 is MGHRA and CDR2 is YSYEKL in the germline V gene. The CDR3 is made up of 16 amino acids. Germline trimming cut 1 base from V and 2 bases from J; bases unmatched to any gene: 8. CDR3 sequence: CASSQGFGQETYEQYF. The CDR3, as DNA: TGCGCCAGCAGCCAAGGGTTCGGACAGGAGACCTACGAGCAGTACTTC.

This sequence joins TRBV10-1 and TRBJ1-1; unclear D gene. The CDR3 has 13 amino acids. The ends were cut back, 4 bases at V and 1 base at J, with 7 bases in the middle. Germline V gene data show CDR1 as WNHNN and CDR2 as SYGVQD (reference sequence). The DNA for the CDR3 is TGCGCCAGCAGTGTGATGGCGAACACTGAAGCTTTCTTT. It translates to CASSVMANTEAFF.

This clone was recorded a few times. Distinct nucleotide sequences in the sample also encode this CDR3. The chain joins TRBV7-9 to TRBJ1-1; perhaps TRBD1 as D (5 bases). CDR1 is SEHNR and CDR2 is FQNEAQ in the germline V gene (reference sequence). The V end lost 1 base, the J end lost 1 base, and 7 bases lay between the germline ends. This CDR3 spans 14 amino acids. In nucleotides, the CDR3 is TGTGCCAGCAGCTTAGGGCAGGGGAACACTGAAGCTTTCTTT. It is translated as CASSLGQGNTEAFF.

The CDR3 region is CASTYTGTGITDTQYF. CDR3 nucleotide sequence: TGCGCCAGCACTTATACCGGGACAGGGATAACAGATACGCAGTATTTT. V is TRBV5-1 and J is TRBJ2-3, with 9 positions matching TRBD1. The CDR3 consists of 16 residues. Germline CDR1 is SGHRS and CDR2 is YFSETQ. The ends lost 6 bases at V and 3 bases at J; junction bases unmatched: 11.

This clone was seen only a few times. The chain carries TRBV6-5 and TRBJ1-1; D remains ambiguous. This CDR3 is 15 amino acids long. Germline assignment: CDR1 MNHEY and CDR2 SVGAGI. Between the trimmed V and J ends, which lost 2 bases and 3 bases, there was a span of 13 bases. The DNA for the CDR3 is TGTGCCAGCAGTTACCCTCCATGGAGGGACACTGAAGCTTTCTTT. Its translation is CASSYPPWRDTEAFF.

The V and J genes are TRBV27 and TRBJ2-7; 11 bases are a match to TRBD2. Trimming cost V 3 bases and J 5 bases; bases outside gene matches: 3. Germline lookup yields CDR1 MNHEY and CDR2 SMNVEV (reference sequence). CDR3 length equals 14 residues. As DNA, the CDR3 is TGTGCCAGCAGTTTTCTAGCGGGAGGAGACGAGCAGTACTTC. It is translated as CASSFLAGGDEQYF.

V gene TRBV6-6 combines with J gene TRBJ2-7; TRBD2 matches at 12 bases. After removal of 3 bases from V and 5 bases from J, the junction contained 8 bases not matched to a gene. Germline V gene sequence: CDR1 MNHNY, CDR2 SVGAGI (reference sequence). The CDR3 length is 16 residues. CDR3 in amino acids: CASSYQTSGGRNEQYF. CDR3 nucleotide sequence: TGTGCCAGCAGTTATCAGACTAGCGGGGGAAGAAACGAGCAGTACTTC.

V usage is TRBV4-2 and J usage is TRBJ2-1, with 13 positions matching TRBD2. CDR3 length: 19 amino acids. The germline gives CDR1 LGHNA, CDR2 YNFKEQ. The V and J ends lost 3 bases and 5 bases, in that order; junction bases with no gene match: 13. CDR3: CASSHSRGLAGVGDNEQFF. The CDR3 region has the DNA TGTGCCAGCAGCCATAGCCGCGGACTAGCGGGAGTGGGGGACAATGAGCAGTTCTTC.

The rearrangement uses TRBV29-1 and TRBJ1-2, with TRBD1 matching 7 bases. The CDR3 loop spans 13 amino acids. Germline loops: CDR1 SQVTM, CDR2 ANQGSEA. The J segment lost 2 bases and the V segment lost 4 bases, leaving 4 bases of the junction unmatched. CDR3 in DNA: TGCAGCGTTGGGAACAGGGGAAACTATGGCTACACCTTC. It codes for CSVGNRGNYGYTF.

V and J are TRBV9 and TRBJ2-1; 8 nucleotides agree with TRBD2. Losses at the gene ends were 3 bases for V and 3 bases for J; bases not matched to a gene: 5. The length of the CDR3 is 15 residues. Germline V gene sequence: CDR1 SGDLS, CDR2 YYNGEE. The CDR3 region is CASSGGTRIYNEQFF. For the CDR3, the DNA is TGTGCCAGCAGCGGTGGGACTAGAATCTACAATGAGCAGTTCTTC.

Worth noting for this clone: This sample also contains other DNA sequences that code for the same CDR3. The J gene is TRBJ1-4, the V gene TRBV7-9; D is unclear. The CDR3 extends over 14 amino acids. CDR1 is SEHNR and CDR2 is FQNEAQ in the germline V gene (reference sequence). Trimming stripped 5 bases from V and 3 bases from J, with 10 bases between. The CDR3 region has the DNA TGTGCCAGCAGCCTCGGTACGGCTAATGAAAAACTGTTTTTT. Encoded protein: CASSLGTANEKLFF.

The rearrangement joins TRBV27 to TRBJ2-7; 9 nucleotides agree with TRBD1. CDR3 length equals 14 residues. Trimming took 1 base from V and 3 from J; bases not matched to a gene: 1. CDR1 is MNHEY and CDR2 is SMNVEV in the germline V gene (reference sequence). This CDR3 reads CASSLLTGGYEQYF. In DNA form, the CDR3 reads TGTGCCAGCAGTTTATTGACAGGGGGCTACGAGCAGTACTTC.

The chain joins TRBV10-2 to TRBJ1-2; no clear D. The CDR3 spans 15 residues. V lost 6 bases and J 1 base, leaving 15 bases between the germline ends. Per germline, CDR1 WSHSY and CDR2 SAAADI. CDR3 bases: TGCGCCAGCAGGGGAGCTAGATATCTTAACTATGGCTACACCTTC. This codes for CASRGARYLNYGYTF.

There are a few counts of this clone. The V gene is TRBV30, the J gene TRBJ1-1; no definite D call. The CDR3 runs to 13 residues. The germline V and J ends were trimmed by 4 bases and 0 bases, with 9 bases remaining between them. From germline, CDR1 is GTSNPN and CDR2 SVGIG (reference sequence). For the CDR3, the DNA is TGTGCCTGGAACATTGGCATGAACACTGAAGCTTTCTTT. This gives the protein CAWNIGMNTEAFF.

This rearrangement joins TRBV21-1 to TRBJ1-2; the table's TRBD1 call for D was not verified on the DNA. TRBV21-1 is a pseudogene locus. CDR3 length: 15 residues. CDR3 in amino acids: CASSPTVDRVAGYTF. The CDR3 DNA is TGTGCCAGCAGCCCTACGGTGGACAGGGTGGCTGGCTACACCTTC.